Presented here are 9 T cell receptor beta chains from one specimen sequenced in a study of T-cell reconstitution after alpha-beta-depleted transplantation in children. Preparation of the TCRbeta library was carried out with unique molecular identifiers. TCRdb reprocessed the PCR reads via MiXCR and lists one record per CDR3 protein. This table holds approximately 82,000 distinct CDR3 sequences, around 15% found once. The source material was PBMCs, mostly from graft donor cells, sampled 180 days after TCRalphabeta/CD19-depleted stem cell transplant. The receptor set was obtained from a male patient aged 2 to 10 who had a stem cell transplant for acute lymphoblastic leukemia, so the T cells may come from the graft donor.

This sequence joins TRBV4-2 and TRBJ1-2; 7 bases match TRBD1. Germline CDR1 reads LGHNA; CDR2 reads YNFKEQ. The CDR3 extends over 16 amino acids. The trim removed 2 bases at V and 5 bases at J, leaving 11 bases unmatched. The CDR3 sequence is CASSQSDRDYPYGYTF. CDR3 nucleotide sequence: TGTGCCAGCAGCCAATCCGACAGGGACTATCCTTATGGCTACACCTTC.

This clonotype was picked up a small number of times. The chain links TRBV7-9 to TRBJ2-1; D could derive from TRBD1 or TRBD2 (6 bases each). The CDR3 extends over 17 amino acids. Germline V gene data show CDR1 as SEHNR and CDR2 as FQNEAQ (reference sequence). V lost 4 bases and J 4 bases, leaving 20 bases between the germline ends. The CDR3 sequence: CASSSPQTGGGYNEQFF. The CDR3 bases are TGTGCCAGCAGCTCCCCCCAGACAGGTGGGGGGTACAATGAGCAGTTCTTC.

This clonotype was detected ten times or more. As DNA, the CDR3 is TGCAGTGCCAAGGGAGGATGGAACTATGGCTACACCTTC. As protein: CSAKGGWNYGYTF. The chain employs TRBV20-1 and TRBJ1-2; no definite D call. The CDR3 runs to 13 residues. Per germline, CDR1 DFQATT and CDR2 SNEGSKA (reference sequence). Trimming removed 6 bases at V and 2 bases at J, with 13 bases between.

This chain connects TRBV18 to TRBJ1-5; D gene unclear. Germline V gene data show CDR1 as KGHSH and CDR2 as LQKENI. V was clipped by 6 bases and J by 2 bases, with 11 bases between them. The CDR3 extends over 14 amino acids. The CDR3 sequence: CASSLTGGNQPQHF. The CDR3 DNA reads TGTGCCAGCTCCCTAACCGGGGGCAATCAGCCCCAGCATTTT.

The chain employs TRBV20-1 and TRBJ2-7, with D perhaps TRBD2 (6 bases). V lost 0 bases to trimming and J lost 6 bases, with 18 bases between them. CDR1 is DFQATT, CDR2 SNEGSKA, per germline (reference sequence). This CDR3 comprises 15 residues. The CDR3 loop is CSARDGATSGVEQYF. The CDR3 bases are TGCAGTGCTAGAGATGGGGCGACTAGTGGAGTCGAGCAGTACTTC.

The table lists this clonotype with many counts. V gene TRBV6-2 or TRBV6-3 combines with J gene TRBJ1-1; D is ambiguous. Germline V gene lookup returns CDR1 MNHEY and CDR2 SVGEGT. Trimming pared 0 bases from V and 1 base from J, leaving 9 bases between. The CDR3 extends over 15 amino acids. In nucleotides, the CDR3 is TGTGCCAGCAGTTACTCGGAACTGTCGAACACTGAAGCTTTCTTT. Its translation is CASSYSELSNTEAFF.

This clonotype was detected only a few times. The CDR3 DNA reads as TGTGCCAGCAGTTTAGCGAGGTCGGTAAATGAGCAGTTCTTC. It encodes CASSLARSVNEQFF. The gene calls are TRBV12-3 or TRBV12-4 and TRBJ2-1; the D is unclear. V was cut by 0 bases and J by 7 bases, with 10 bases left in between. There are 14 residues in the CDR3.

This clonotype was detected only a few times. The J gene is TRBJ1-2, the V gene TRBV4-3; the D gene is possibly TRBD1 (5 bases). The CDR3 is 14 residues long. Deletions cut 5 bases from V and 4 bases from J, with 14 bases between. CDR1 is LGHNA and CDR2 is YSLEER in the germline V gene. The CDR3 protein is CASSVTGARYGYTF. The CDR3 nucleotides are TGCGCCAGCAGCGTAACCGGGGCCCGCTATGGCTACACCTTC.

The chain combines TRBV29-1 with TRBJ1-2; possibly TRBD1 for D (6 bases). The CDR3 consists of 13 residues. The V and J ends lost 0 bases and 6 bases respectively, with 11 bases between them. Germline CDR1 SQVTM, CDR2 ANQGSEA. This CDR3 is CSVEDRGVNGYTF. CDR3 bases: TGCAGCGTTGAAGACAGGGGCGTGAATGGCTACACCTTC.